This T cell receptor beta chain derives from a study of shared clonotypes between healthy human individuals. Whole-study findings and limits: Non-shared clonotypes were found to have lower generation probabilities than the clonotypes that were shared by all four of the sorted-subset donors.

The CDR3 length is 15 residues. Germline V gives CDR1 SGHNT, CDR2 YYREEE (reference sequence). V lost 0 bases to trimming and J lost 2 bases; unmatched junction nucleotides: 4. A remark on this clone: Its antigen is not known.

Libraries were prepared by immunoSEQ multiplex PCR; TCRdb keeps only in-frame clonotypes and omits some of them. Here the sample spans 2 million or so clones, 90% to 95% being singletons. This clonotype originated in a man aged 18-30 years in good health. The V call is TRBV5-4, the J call TRBJ2-7; TRBD2 matches 8 bases. The sample taken for sequencing was naive CD4+ T cells sorted from blood. Described subset: CD45RA+ positively selected. The CDR3 bases are TGTGCCAGCAGCTTGGGACTAGCGCCGACCTACGAGCAGTACTTC. Translated: CASSLGLAPTYEQYF.